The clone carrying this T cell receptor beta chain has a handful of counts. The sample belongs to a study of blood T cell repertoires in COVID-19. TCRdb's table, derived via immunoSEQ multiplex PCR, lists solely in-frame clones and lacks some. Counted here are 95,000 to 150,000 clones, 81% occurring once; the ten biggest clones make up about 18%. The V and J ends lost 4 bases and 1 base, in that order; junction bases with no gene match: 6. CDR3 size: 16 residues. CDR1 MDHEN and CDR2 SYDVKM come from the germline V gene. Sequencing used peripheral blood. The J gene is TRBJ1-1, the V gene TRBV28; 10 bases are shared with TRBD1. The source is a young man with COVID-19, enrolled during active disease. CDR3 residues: CASSSAGTGENTEAFF. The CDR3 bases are TGTGCCAGCAGTTCTGCCGGGACAGGGGAGAACACTGAAGCTTTCTTT.